These T cell receptor beta chains were read from a single sample in a study of blood T cell repertoires in COVID-19. TCRdb keeps only in-frame clones here, not all; method: immunoSEQ multiplex PCR. Among roughly 300,000 clones, about four fifths were seen once, and the ten largest hold roughly 1.2%. The sequencing sample was made of peripheral blood. These receptor sequences come from a woman in her forties or fifties with acute or convalescent COVID-19. CDR3s include the opening cysteine and the closing phenylalanine or tryptophan. Fields, in order: CDR3 protein, CDR3 DNA, J gene, D gene, V gene. The D gene is left open where the match is weak.

CASSKEDWRGGYTF | TGTGCCAGCAGCAAAGAGGACTGGCGTGGTGGCTACACCTTC | TRBJ1-2 | . | TRBV21-1
CASSAPGTFNQPQHF | TGTGCCAGCAGTGCCCCCGGGACATTCAATCAGCCCCAGCATTTT | TRBJ1-5 | . | TRBV2
CASSTSGETQYF | TGTGCCAGCAGCACCTCGGGAGAGACCCAGTACTTC | TRBJ2-5 | . | TRBV28
CAWSKQVDQPQHF | TGTGCCTGGAGCAAACAGGTAGATCAGCCCCAGCATTTT | TRBJ1-5 | . | TRBV30
CASSLTGRANEAFF | TGTGCCAGCAGCTTGACGGGCAGGGCGAATGAAGCTTTCTTT | TRBJ1-1 | . | TRBV5-4
CASNAGFYNSPLHF | TGTGCCAGCAACGCAGGGTTCTATAATTCACCCCTCCACTTT | TRBJ1-6 | . | TRBV5-4
CASSGLAGGTDTQYF | TGCGCCAGCAGTGGCCTAGCGGGGGGCACAGATACGCAGTATTTT | TRBJ2-3 | TRBD2 | TRBV5-1
CASSSSGSSYNEQFF | TGTGCCAGCAGTTCGAGCGGGAGCTCCTACAATGAGCAGTTCTTC | TRBJ2-1 | TRBD2 | TRBV6-6
CAWRETGKAEQFF | TGTGCCTGGAGAGAAACAGGGAAAGCTGAGCAGTTCTTC | TRBJ2-1 | . | TRBV30
CASSADRVGDYGYTF | TGTGCCAGCAGTGCGGACAGGGTAGGGGACTATGGCTACACCTTC | TRBJ1-2 | TRBD1 | TRBV2